These 28 T cell receptor beta chains originate from one sample sequenced in a study of regulatory T cells in long-lasting Graves disease. In building TCR beta libraries, iRepertoire HTBI primers were used together with Arm-PCR of CDR3 regions. Each CDR3 protein is one row after TCRdb ran MiXCR on the multiplex PCR reads. The sample contains 200,000 to 250,000 distinct CDR3 sequences, roughly 19% of which appear only once. As to time point: newly diagnosed GD, antithyroid drugs for less than 3 months. After RNA was extracted from PBMCs, the TCR library was made from it. These data also featured in a second study, about T cells in Graves' hyperthyroidism and ophthalmopathy.

Material: peripheral blood mononuclear cells (PBMCs), obtained at new diagnosis, from a patient treated with antithyroid drugs. The source of these receptors is a woman aged 25-40 years with Graves disease.

This clonotype was seen ten or more times. This rearrangement joins TRBV2 to TRBJ1-4; 9 nucleotides agree with TRBD1. The V gene end was trimmed by 7 bases and the J gene end by 5 bases; junction bases not matched to a gene: 8. The CDR3 sequence is 15 residues long. Germline-derived CDR1 and CDR2 are SNHLY and FYNNEI. In nucleotides, the CDR3 is TGTGCCAGCACGGGACAGGGTTTTGCGAATGAAAAACTGTTTTTT. It encodes CASTGQGFANEKLFF. Variable domain in full (rest from reference TRBV2 and TRBJ1-4): EPEVTQTPSHQVTQMGQEVILRCVPISNHLYFYWYRQILGQKVEFLVSFYNNEISEKSEIFDDQFSVERPDGSNFTLKIRSTKLEDSAMYFCASTGQGFANEKLFFGSGTQLSVL.

The rearrangement uses TRBV11-2 and TRBJ2-1; D is possibly TRBD1 (5 bases). The assigned J gene may be wrong: the sequence end matches TRBJ2-7 better. This CDR3 region has 15 residues. CDR1 is SGHAT, CDR2 FQNNGV, per germline. CDR3 loop: CASSLARGARREQYF. DNA for the CDR3: TGTGCCAGCAGCTTAGCTAGGGGCGCAAGAAGGGAGCAGTACTTC.

This clonotype has a handful of counts. This chain uses TRBV24-1 with TRBJ2-1; 8 bases align to TRBD1. The CDR3 contains 13 residues. CDR1 and CDR2 (germline): KGHDR, SFDVKD. Trimming removed 7 bases from V and 4 bases from J; junction bases left unmatched: 2. CDR3 DNA: TGTGCCACCAGGACAGGGGAGTACAATGAGCAGTTCTTC. This codes for CATRTGEYNEQFF.

This clonotype was recorded many times. Written as DNA, the CDR3 is TGCAGTGCTAGAGACGGGTCTAGCGGGAGCTCCTACAATGAGCAGTTCTTC. It encodes CSARDGSSGSSYNEQFF. The chain has TRBV20-1 and TRBJ2-1; 10 bases fit TRBD2. The J segment lost 0 bases and the V segment lost 0 bases, leaving 5 bases of the junction unmatched. CDR1 and CDR2 (germline): DFQATT, SNEGSKA (reference sequence). The CDR3 length is 17 residues.

This clonotype was seen ten or more times. The V and J genes are TRBV28 and TRBJ1-5, with D unclear. Trimming took 3 bases from V and 3 from J, leaving 15 bases between them. Germline V CDR1 and CDR2: MDHEN, SYDVKM. The CDR3 loop spans 16 amino acids. The CDR3 DNA is TGTGCCAGCAGTTTTTCCGGGATAGGATACAATCAGCCCCAGCATTTT. Translating gives CASSFSGIGYNQPQHF.

At least ten counts were recorded for this clonotype. V and J are TRBV5-1 and TRBJ2-2; D may be TRBD1 (6 bases). The germline V gene encodes CDR1 SGHRS and CDR2 YFSETQ. The CDR3 length is 16 residues. Trimming pared 2 bases from V and 0 bases from J, leaving 11 bases between. DNA for the CDR3: TGCGCCAGCAGCTTTAGGGACACCGCGAACACCGGGGAGCTGTTTTTT. Translated, it gives CASSFRDTANTGELFF.

The chain uses TRBV2 and TRBJ1-6; 7 bases agree with TRBD1. The length of the CDR3 is 17 residues. The V and J ends lost 2 bases and 7 bases, in that order; junction bases with no gene match: 11. Germline-derived CDR1 and CDR2 are SNHLY and FYNNEI. The chain's CDR3 is CASSEYSGTVTNSPLHF. In nucleotides, the CDR3 is TGTGCCAGCAGTGAATATTCCGGGACAGTTACGAATTCACCCCTCCACTTT.

In its sample, this clonotype was seen many times. CDR3: CATSREGAGEEKLFF. Written as DNA, the CDR3 is TGTGCCACCAGCAGAGAGGGGGCAGGGGAAGAAAAACTGTTTTTT. This chain joins TRBV15 and TRBJ1-4, with D perhaps matching TRBD1 (6 bases). The length of the CDR3 is 15 residues. Germline CDR1 and CDR2: LNHNV and YYDKDF (reference sequence). V lost 0 bases and J lost 8, with 13 bases in between. Looking up the rest from reference TRBV15 and TRBJ1-4 gives the full variable domain: DAMVIQNPRYQVTQFGKPVTLSCSQTLNHNVMYWYQQKSSQAPKLLFHYYDKDFNNEADTPDNFQSRRPNTSFCFLDIRSPGLGDTAMYLCATSREGAGEEKLFFGSGTQLSVL.

This clonotype was observed at least ten times. The genes are TRBV9 and TRBJ1-1; 7 bases are a match to TRBD1. Per the germline V gene, CDR1 is SGDLS and CDR2 is YYNGEE. The V gene end was trimmed by 4 bases and the J gene end by 0 bases; junction bases not matched to a gene: 9. The CDR3 is 16 amino acids. The CDR3 region is CASSTDRDAMNTEAFF. The DNA of the CDR3 is TGTGCCAGCAGCACCGACAGGGACGCGATGAACACTGAAGCTTTCTTT.

This clonotype has ten or more counts. The V call is TRBV30, the J call TRBJ2-7; a possible D gene is TRBD2 (7 bases). Trimming pared 3 bases from V and 5 bases from J, leaving 17 bases between. The CDR3 covers 14 residues. From germline, CDR1 is GTSNPN and CDR2 SVGIG (reference sequence). The CDR3 region has the DNA TGTGCCTGGAGGCCAGCCGGGGGGCTTAACGAGCAGTACTTC. As protein: CAWRPAGGLNEQYF.

This clonotype was seen more than once but under ten times. One junction end does not reproduce the germline sequence, and a read error may be involved. The chain couples TRBV20-1 to TRBJ1-4; 7 bases line up with TRBD1. The CDR3 sequence is 12 residues long. CDR1 DFQATT and CDR2 SNEGSKA come from the germline V gene (reference sequence). CDR3 loop: CSARALEHRGVF. In DNA, the CDR3 is TGCAGTGCTAGAGCGTTGGAACACAGGGGCGTTTTT.

This clonotype occurred a few times. The rearrangement joins TRBV5-1 to TRBJ1-2, with no clear D. The CDR3 totals 14 residues. V lost 3 bases and J lost 4, with 13 bases in between. CDR1 and CDR2 (germline): SGHRS, YFSETQ. In nucleotides, the CDR3 is TGCGCCAGCAGCTCCGAGAGCCCCTTCTATGGCTACACCTTC. It is translated as CASSSESPFYGYTF.

This clonotype was counted at least ten times. The J gene is TRBJ1-5, the V gene TRBV20-1; possible D gene TRBD1, 5 bases. The V gene's germline CDR1 is DFQATT and CDR2 SNEGSKA (reference sequence). Trimming stripped 6 bases from V and 3 bases from J, with 21 bases between. CDR3 length: 16 residues. The CDR3 DNA reads as TGCAGTGCCGTAGTTGGGGCTGGGGATATCAATCAGCCCCAGCATTTT. Translation gives CSAVVGAGDINQPQHF.

The V gene is TRBV18, the J gene TRBJ2-2; 14 positions agree with TRBD2. Germline V gene sequence: CDR1 KGHSH, CDR2 LQKENI. V lost 2 bases to trimming and J lost 7 bases; unmatched junction nucleotides: 9. CDR3 length: 18 amino acids. CDR3 in amino acids: CASSPIGTSGRTVGELFF. CDR3 coding DNA: TGTGCCAGCTCACCAATCGGGACTAGCGGGAGAACAGTCGGGGAGCTGTTTTTT.

This clonotype was observed many times. The rearrangement links TRBV19 to TRBJ1-5, with a weak D call TRBD1 (6 bases). The CDR3 contains 15 residues. V dropped 5 bases and J dropped 5 bases, with 16 bases sitting between them. Per the germline V gene, CDR1 is LNHDA and CDR2 is SQIVND (reference sequence). CDR3 sequence: CASSWAPSGDQPQHF. CDR3 coding DNA: TGTGCCAGTAGTTGGGCCCCGTCAGGGGATCAGCCCCAGCATTTT.

V gene TRBV18 combines with J gene TRBJ2-5; 8 positions match TRBD2. The trim removed 0 bases at V and 5 bases at J, leaving 5 bases unmatched. Germline V CDR1 and CDR2: KGHSH, LQKENI. CDR3 size: 15 residues. In DNA form, the CDR3 reads TGTGCCAGCTCACCACCGAGCGGGAGAGGGGAGACCCAGTACTTC. This gives the protein CASSPPSGRGETQYF.

This clonotype was detected many times. The V and J genes are TRBV6-5 and TRBJ2-2, with TRBD2 matching over 8 bases. The CDR3 loop spans 15 amino acids. Germline V gives CDR1 MNHEY, CDR2 SVGAGI. Trimming cost V 2 bases and J 4 bases; bases outside gene matches: 3. The CDR3 reads CASSYATSATGELFF. The CDR3 DNA is TGTGCCAGCAGTTACGCGACTAGCGCCACCGGGGAGCTGTTTTTT.

This clonotype was recorded only once. This may be a read error: a much more frequent sequence differs by one nucleotide. The chain carries TRBV11-2 and TRBJ2-7, with 12 bases aligning to TRBD2. Germline CDR1 reads SGHAT; CDR2 reads FQNNGV. With 2 bases clipped from V and 4 bases from J, the junction kept 6 bases outside the gene matches. The CDR3 spans 16 residues. CDR3 in amino acids: CASSLKTSGSRYEQYF. CDR3 sequence (DNA): TGTGCCAGCAGCTTAAAGACTAGCGGGAGTCGTTACGAGCAGTACTTC.

This clonotype has a count of ten or more. The chain employs TRBV6-5 and TRBJ1-1; possibly TRBD1 for D (5 bases). CDR1 is MNHEY and CDR2 is SVGAGI in the germline V gene. V was shortened by 4 bases and J by 1 base, with 28 bases between the two germline ends. The CDR3 runs 20 residues. CDR3 sequence: CASSWASYGGLRLSNTEAFF. The CDR3 DNA reads as TGTGCCAGCAGTTGGGCTTCTTATGGGGGACTTCGCTTATCGAACACTGAAGCTTTCTTT.

This clonotype was observed many times. The genes are TRBV29-1 and TRBJ1-2; D is unclear. The germline V and J ends were trimmed by 1 base and 8 bases, with 11 bases remaining between them. Germline loops: CDR1 SQVTM, CDR2 ANQGSEA. This CDR3 spans 12 amino acids. CDR3 coding DNA: TGCAGCGTTGAAGTATCGTCTGGAGGCTACACCTTC. Protein product: CSVEVSSGGYTF. The entire variable domain, with the rest obtained from reference TRBV29-1 and TRBJ1-2, is as follows: SAVISQKPSRDICQRGTSLTIQCQVDSQVTMMFWYRQQPGQSLTLIATANQGSEATYESGFVIDKFPISRPNLTFSTLTVSNMSPEDSSIYLCSVEVSSGGYTFGSGTRLTVV.

This clonotype was recorded at least ten times. The CDR3 is CASSTQGQANTDTQYF. In nucleotides, the CDR3 is TGTGCCAGCAGCACCCAAGGACAGGCCAACACAGATACGCAGTATTTT. The chain employs TRBV11-1 and TRBJ2-3, with 7 bases aligning to TRBD1. CDR3 length: 16 amino acids. Germline V CDR1 and CDR2: SGHAT, FQDESV (reference sequence). V lost 5 bases to trimming and J lost 2 bases; unmatched junction nucleotides: 10.

The rearrangement joins TRBV15 to TRBJ2-3; TRBD1 is a possible D gene (6 bases). Trimming took 3 bases from V and 0 from J, leaving 10 bases between them. The CDR3 spans 15 residues. CDR1 is LNHNV and CDR2 is YYDKDF in the germline V gene (reference sequence). The CDR3 spells CATSRDSYSTDTQYF. The CDR3 DNA sequence: TGTGCCACCAGCAGGGACAGTTACAGCACAGATACGCAGTATTTT.

In its sample, this clonotype was seen many times. The rearrangement joins TRBV10-3 to TRBJ2-7, with D possibly being TRBD2 (6 bases). Germline CDR1 and CDR2: ENHRY and SYGVKD. The CDR3 is 12 amino acids. Trimming took 10 bases from V and 6 from J, leaving 16 bases between them. The CDR3 nucleotides read TGTGCCAGTCGTGCTCGAGCGGGCGAGCAGTACTTC. It is translated as CASRARAGEQYF.

This clonotype occurred many times. The chain combines TRBV2 with TRBJ2-7, with a tentative D call TRBD1 (5 bases). The ends were cut back, 6 bases at V and 1 base at J, with 13 bases in the middle. The CDR3 runs 14 residues. Germline V gene data show CDR1 as SNHLY and CDR2 as FYNNEI. The CDR3 loop is CASSLRQTSYEQYF. The DNA of the CDR3 is TGTGCCAGCAGCCTGAGACAGACGTCCTACGAGCAGTACTTC.

The rearrangement links TRBV9 to TRBJ1-4; TRBD1 agrees at 9 bases. J gave up 5 bases and V 4 bases, and 9 bases lay outside the gene matches. Germline values: CDR1 SGDLS, CDR2 YYNGEE. The CDR3 loop spans 16 amino acids. CDR3 sequence reads: CASSLQSGTGNEKLFF. CDR3 in DNA: TGTGCCAGCAGCTTGCAGTCCGGGACAGGGAATGAAAAACTGTTTTTT.

This clonotype has a count of ten or more. The chain couples TRBV4-1 to TRBJ1-1, with D perhaps TRBD1 (5 bases). The CDR3 loop spans 16 amino acids. V shed 6 bases and J shed 0 bases, with 17 bases lying between them. The germline V gene has CDR1 MGHRA and CDR2 YSYEKL. The CDR3 DNA is TGCGCCAGCAGTCGGGAGGGGTCGGCTATGAACACTGAAGCTTTCTTT. This gives the protein CASSREGSAMNTEAFF.

This clonotype was seen once. This sequence joins TRBV28 and TRBJ2-5, with a tentative D call TRBD1 (6 bases). The V end was cut by 4 bases, the J end by 1 base, with 10 bases between. CDR1 is MDHEN, CDR2 SYDVKM, per germline. This CDR3 comprises 14 residues. The CDR3 here is CASSSRGLQETQYF. The CDR3 bases are TGTGCCAGCAGTTCCAGGGGCCTCCAAGAGACCCAGTACTTC.

The table lists this clonotype with many counts. This rearrangement joins TRBV20-1 to TRBJ2-7, with 9 positions matching TRBD1. V lost 6 bases and J lost 0; bases outside the gene matches: 3. Germline V gene lookup returns CDR1 DFQATT and CDR2 SNEGSKA (reference sequence). The CDR3 runs to 13 residues. The chain's CDR3 is CSAPTGGSYEQYF. The CDR3 DNA reads as TGCAGTGCCCCGACAGGGGGCTCCTACGAGCAGTACTTC.